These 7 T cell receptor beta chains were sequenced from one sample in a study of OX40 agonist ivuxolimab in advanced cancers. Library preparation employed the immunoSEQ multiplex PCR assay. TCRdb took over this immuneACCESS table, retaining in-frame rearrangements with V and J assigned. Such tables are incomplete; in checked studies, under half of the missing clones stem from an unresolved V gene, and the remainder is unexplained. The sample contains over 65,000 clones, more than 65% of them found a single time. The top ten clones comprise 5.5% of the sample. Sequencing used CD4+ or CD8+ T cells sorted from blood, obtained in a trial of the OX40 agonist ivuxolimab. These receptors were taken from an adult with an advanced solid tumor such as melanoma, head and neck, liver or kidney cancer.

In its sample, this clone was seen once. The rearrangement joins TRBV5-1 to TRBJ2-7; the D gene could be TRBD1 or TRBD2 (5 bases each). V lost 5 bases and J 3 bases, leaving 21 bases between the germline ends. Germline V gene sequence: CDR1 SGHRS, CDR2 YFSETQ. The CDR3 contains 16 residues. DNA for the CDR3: TGCGCCAGCAGACGATCGCCCGGGACCGAAGACTACGAGCAGTACTTC. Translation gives CASRRSPGTEDYEQYF.

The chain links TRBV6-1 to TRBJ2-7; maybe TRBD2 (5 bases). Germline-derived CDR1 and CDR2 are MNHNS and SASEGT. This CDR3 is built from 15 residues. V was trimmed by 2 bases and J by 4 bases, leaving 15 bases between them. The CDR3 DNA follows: TGTGCCAGCAGTGAACGGACTGGGAGAAATTACGAGCAGTACTTC. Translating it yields CASSERTGRNYEQYF.

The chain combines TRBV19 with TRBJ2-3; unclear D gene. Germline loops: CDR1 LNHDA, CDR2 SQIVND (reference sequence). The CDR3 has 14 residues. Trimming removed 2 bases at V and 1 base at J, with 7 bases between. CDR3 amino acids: CASSIRVGTDTQYF. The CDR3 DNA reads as TGTGCCAGTAGTATACGAGTGGGCACAGATACGCAGTATTTT.

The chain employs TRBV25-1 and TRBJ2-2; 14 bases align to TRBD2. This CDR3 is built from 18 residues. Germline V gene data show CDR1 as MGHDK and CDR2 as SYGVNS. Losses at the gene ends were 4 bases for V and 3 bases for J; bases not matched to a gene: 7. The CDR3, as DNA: TGTGCCAGCAGTGGGCGGCCGGGACTAGCGGGGGACACCGGGGAGCTGTTTTTT. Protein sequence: CASSGRPGLAGDTGELFF.

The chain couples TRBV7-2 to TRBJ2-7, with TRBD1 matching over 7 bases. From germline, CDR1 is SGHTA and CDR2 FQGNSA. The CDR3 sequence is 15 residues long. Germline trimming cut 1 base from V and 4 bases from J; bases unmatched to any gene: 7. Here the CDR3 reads CASSLDGDRYYEQYF. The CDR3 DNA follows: TGTGCCAGCAGCTTAGATGGGGACAGATATTACGAGCAGTACTTC.

CDR3 loop: CSVEDLPGGGYQETQYF. As DNA, the CDR3 is TGCAGCGTTGAAGATCTTCCTGGCGGGGGGTATCAAGAGACCCAGTACTTC. The V gene is TRBV29-1, the J gene TRBJ2-5; 8 bases are shared with TRBD2. CDR3 length equals 17 residues. J was trimmed by 2 bases and V by 0 bases; bases with no gene match: 11. The germline V gene encodes CDR1 SQVTM and CDR2 ANQGSEA.

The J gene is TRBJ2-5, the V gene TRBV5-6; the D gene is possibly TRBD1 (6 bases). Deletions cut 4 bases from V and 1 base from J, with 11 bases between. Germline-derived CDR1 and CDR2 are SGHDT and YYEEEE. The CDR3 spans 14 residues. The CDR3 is CASSLGQIQETQYF. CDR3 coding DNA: TGTGCCAGCAGCCTCGGACAGATCCAAGAGACCCAGTACTTC.